This TCR beta chain was captured in a study of blood T cell repertoires in COVID-19. Study information: COVID-19 samples, acute and convalescent, were from the United States, Italy and Spain. The cDNA or gDNA used as material had been derived from T cells, B-cell-depleted T cells, or PBMCs.

Which cohort a participant joined came from the clinical history participants gave. Germline lookup yields CDR1 SGHRS and CDR2 YFSETQ. V was trimmed by 1 base and J by 5 bases, leaving 7 bases between them. CDR3 length equals 13 residues. The assay was immunoSEQ multiplex PCR, and TCRdb's table has in-frame clones only and misses some. The data hold approximately 150,000 clones, with approximately 84% observed a single time. The chain recombines TRBV5-1 with TRBJ2-1, with D possibly matching TRBD2 (6 bases). The sequence was collected from a woman aged 45 to 65 with acute COVID-19. The sample taken for sequencing was PBMCs or T cells enriched from blood (not recorded which). The CDR3: CASSLTSHNEQFF. CDR3 sequence (DNA): TGCGCCAGCAGCTTGACTAGCCACAATGAGCAGTTCTTC.